This T cell receptor beta chain was sequenced in a study of shared clonotypes between healthy human individuals. Using immunoSEQ multiplex PCR, the repertoire was profiled, and TCRdb retains in-frame clones only, with some absent. Altogether roughly 760,000 clones are present, 74% being singletons, with the ten largest covering under 2%. This CDR3 has 13 residues. The sequenced material came from memory CD4+ T cells sorted from blood. Stated subset: CD45RA-negative fraction. The chain carries TRBV21-1 and TRBJ1-5. TRBV21-1 is noted as a pseudogene. This clonotype originated in a woman aged 25-40 years in good health. The CDR3 DNA reads TGTGCCAGCAGCAAAGTCGGCAATCAGCCCCAGCATTTT. It encodes CASSKVGNQPQHF.